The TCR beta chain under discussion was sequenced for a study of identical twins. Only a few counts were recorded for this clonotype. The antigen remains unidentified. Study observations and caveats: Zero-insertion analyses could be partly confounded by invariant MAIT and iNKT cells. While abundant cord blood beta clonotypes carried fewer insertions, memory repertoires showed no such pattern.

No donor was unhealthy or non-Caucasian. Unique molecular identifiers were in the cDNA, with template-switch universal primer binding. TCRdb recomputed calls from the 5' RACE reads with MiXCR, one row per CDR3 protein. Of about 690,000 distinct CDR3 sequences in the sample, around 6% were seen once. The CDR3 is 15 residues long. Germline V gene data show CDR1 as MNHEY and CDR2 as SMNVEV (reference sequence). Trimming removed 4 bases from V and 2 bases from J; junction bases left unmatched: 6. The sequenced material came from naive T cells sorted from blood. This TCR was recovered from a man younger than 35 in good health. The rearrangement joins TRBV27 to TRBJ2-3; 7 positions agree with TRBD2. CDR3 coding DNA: TGTGCCAGCAGTTCCCTGGGGGGGAACACAGATACGCAGTATTTT. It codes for CASSSLGGNTDTQYF.